This T cell receptor beta chain stems from a study of blood T cell repertoires in COVID-19. In terms of age and location, participants ranged from roughly 18 to 100 years and lived in roughly 22 US areas. Participants' own reports of clinical history determined their cohort assignment. This clone was detected once. Libraries were prepared by immunoSEQ multiplex PCR; TCRdb keeps only in-frame clonotypes and omits some of them. The repertoire holds fewer than 300,000 clones, with approximately 83% as singletons. The sample consisted of PBMCs or T cells enriched from blood (not recorded which). The receptor was derived from a woman in her 30s who had recovered from COVID-19.

CDR3 sequence: CASSLRSDGKFSDRIGEKLFF. CDR3 in DNA: TGCGCCAGCAGCTTGAGGTCCGACGGGAAATTCTCCGACCGAATCGGTGAAAAACTGTTTTTT. This chain uses TRBV5-1 with TRBJ1-4; D unresolved. Germline loops: CDR1 SGHRS, CDR2 YFSETQ. Trimming pared 1 base from V and 7 bases from J, leaving 32 bases between. CDR3 length: 21 amino acids.